A single T cell receptor (beta chain) is shown here with its context. Sequencing was performed with immunoSEQ multiplex PCR; in TCRdb, only in-frame clones are kept and a portion is missing. The table shows fewer than 90,000 clones, with roughly 93% occurring only once. These data originate in a study of technical replicates of blood from a few donors. The CDR3 length is 16 residues. Trimming left V 0 bases short and J 5 bases short, with 17 bases between. The germline CDR1 and CDR2 sequences are MNHEY and SVGAGI. The clonotype comes from a human donor in good health. The chain is built from TRBV6-5 and TRBJ2-7; D is unresolved. The sequencing sample was made of T cells isolated from PBMCs. CDR3 region: CASSYSVRLVGHEQYF. Here the CDR3 DNA reads TGTGCCAGCAGTTACTCTGTAAGACTCGTCGGCCACGAGCAGTACTTC.